Described below is a single T cell receptor beta chain sequence and its context. This sample was taken from a study of blood T cell repertoires in COVID-19. This CDR3 has 15 residues. Trimming cost V 2 bases and J 1 base, with 10 bases left between them. Germline V gene sequence: CDR1 MNHEY, CDR2 SVGEGT. Produced via immunoSEQ multiplex PCR; TCRdb's table is partial and in-frame only. The repertoire holds more than 65,000 clones, with around 80% as singletons. The receptor's source is an elderly woman with active or convalescent COVID-19. The sequenced material came from peripheral blood. The chain is built from TRBV6-2 or TRBV6-3 and TRBJ2-3; tentative D call: TRBD2 (6 bases). CDR3 DNA: TGTGCCAGCAGTTACGAGGGGACTCGCACAGATACGCAGTATTTT. It is translated as CASSYEGTRTDTQYF.